A selection of T cell receptor beta chains follows, all from one sample in a study of blood T cell repertoires in COVID-19. Data came from immunoSEQ multiplex PCR; TCRdb stores just in-frame clones and leaves some out. This table holds 65,000 to 95,000 clones, roughly 88% found once. Sequenced: peripheral blood. The receptor set was obtained from a man in his 70s with acute or convalescent COVID-19. Each CDR3 is given with its conserved first and last residue. A D gene is named only where the DNA matches it firmly. Where a row states a size, it is once, few, many or the class of an expanded clone; other rows omit it.

CDR3 length: 15; V gene: TRBV9; D gene: TRBD2; clone size: -; J gene: TRBJ2-1; CDR3 protein: CASSRHRDYYNEQFF; CDR3 DNA: TGTGCCAGCAGTCGCCATCGGGACTACTACAATGAGCAGTTCTTC
CDR3 length: 15; V gene: TRBV7-9; D gene: -; clone size: -; J gene: TRBJ1-4; CDR3 protein: CASSLLGAGNEKLFF; CDR3 DNA: TGTGCCAGCAGCTTACTGGGGGCTGGTAATGAAAAACTGTTTTTT
CDR3 length: 14; V gene: TRBV6-2/TRBV6-3; D gene: -; clone size: -; J gene: TRBJ1-1; CDR3 protein: CASSYSGGGTEAFF; CDR3 DNA: TGTGCCAGCAGTTACAGCGGTGGAGGCACTGAAGCTTTCTTT
CDR3 length: 14; V gene: TRBV5-6; D gene: -; clone size: -; J gene: TRBJ1-5; CDR3 protein: CASSLNRANQPQHF; CDR3 DNA: TGTGCCAGCAGCTTGAACAGGGCAAATCAGCCCCAGCATTTT
CDR3 length: 13; V gene: TRBV28; D gene: -; clone size: -; J gene: TRBJ2-4; CDR3 protein: CASGEVAKNIQYF; CDR3 DNA: TGTGCCAGCGGGGAGGTAGCCAAAAACATTCAGTACTTC
CDR3 length: 14; V gene: TRBV6-5; D gene: -; clone size: once; J gene: TRBJ1-1; CDR3 protein: CASSYLGGPTEAFF; CDR3 DNA: TGTGCCAGCAGTTACTTGGGGGGGCCCACTGAAGCTTTCTTT
CDR3 length: 14; V gene: TRBV5-4; D gene: -; clone size: -; J gene: TRBJ1-3; CDR3 protein: CASSYAGSGNTIYF; CDR3 DNA: TGTGCCAGCAGCTACGCCGGGTCTGGAAACACCATATATTTT
CDR3 length: 17; V gene: TRBV18; D gene: -; clone size: -; J gene: TRBJ1-3; CDR3 protein: CASSPRDSRPSGNTIYF; CDR3 DNA: TGTGCCAGCTCACCTCGAGACAGTCGCCCCTCTGGAAACACCATATATTTT
CDR3 length: 17; V gene: TRBV19; D gene: TRBD2; clone size: -; J gene: TRBJ2-3; CDR3 protein: CASSLLAGGLGTDTQYF; CDR3 DNA: TGTGCCAGTAGCCTACTAGCGGGGGGGCTCGGCACAGATACGCAGTATTTT
CDR3 length: 15; V gene: TRBV19; D gene: -; clone size: -; J gene: TRBJ2-1; CDR3 protein: CASKPPNAGTNEQFF; CDR3 DNA: TGTGCCAGTAAGCCCCCCAACGCGGGCACGAATGAGCAGTTCTTC
CDR3 length: 14; V gene: TRBV6-5; D gene: -; clone size: -; J gene: TRBJ1-1; CDR3 protein: CASSQKAAASEAFF; CDR3 DNA: TGTGCCAGCAGTCAAAAGGCGGCTGCTAGTGAAGCTTTCTTT
CDR3 length: 17; V gene: TRBV28; D gene: TRBD1; clone size: -; J gene: TRBJ1-5; CDR3 protein: CASSLGTGGESNQPQHF; CDR3 DNA: TGTGCCAGCAGTCTGGGGACAGGGGGTGAAAGCAATCAGCCCCAGCATTTT
CDR3 length: 13; V gene: TRBV12-3/TRBV12-4; D gene: -; clone size: -; J gene: TRBJ1-1; CDR3 protein: CASSRQENTEAFF; CDR3 DNA: TGTGCCAGCAGTCGACAAGAGAACACTGAAGCTTTCTTT
CDR3 length: 15; V gene: TRBV7-2; D gene: TRBD1; clone size: once; J gene: TRBJ2-7; CDR3 protein: CASSSGQGLTYEQYF; CDR3 DNA: TGTGCCAGCAGCTCAGGACAGGGATTAACCTACGAGCAGTACTTC
CDR3 length: 16; V gene: TRBV7-9; D gene: -; clone size: -; J gene: TRBJ1-2; CDR3 protein: CASSPPSIRGAYGYTF; CDR3 DNA: TGTGCCAGCAGCCCTCCTAGTATCCGGGGGGCATATGGCTACACCTTC
CDR3 length: 17; V gene: TRBV4-3; D gene: TRBD2; clone size: once; J gene: TRBJ2-1; CDR3 protein: CASSQDLVLATYNEQFF; CDR3 DNA: TGCGCCAGCAGCCAAGATTTAGTACTAGCGACATACAATGAGCAGTTCTTC
CDR3 length: 15; V gene: TRBV7-2; D gene: TRBD2; clone size: -; J gene: TRBJ2-1; CDR3 protein: CASSPTSGIYNEQFF; CDR3 DNA: TGTGCCAGCAGCCCGACTAGCGGAATATACAATGAGCAGTTCTTC
CDR3 length: 14; V gene: TRBV9; D gene: TRBD1; clone size: -; J gene: TRBJ2-7; CDR3 protein: CASSPGTGFVEQYF; CDR3 DNA: TGTGCCAGCAGCCCCGGGACAGGGTTTGTCGAGCAGTACTTC
CDR3 length: 14; V gene: TRBV19; D gene: -; clone size: many; J gene: TRBJ1-6; CDR3 protein: CASSSSFRDSPLHF; CDR3 DNA: TGTGCCAGTAGCTCTTCATTTCGGGATTCACCCCTCCACTTT
CDR3 length: 15; V gene: TRBV2; D gene: TRBD2; clone size: -; J gene: TRBJ2-1; CDR3 protein: CASSDASGNYNEQFF; CDR3 DNA: TGTGCCAGCAGTGACGCTAGCGGCAATTACAATGAGCAGTTCTTC
CDR3 length: 12; V gene: TRBV6-5; D gene: -; clone size: once; J gene: TRBJ2-7; CDR3 protein: CASRQGSYEQYF; CDR3 DNA: TGTGCCAGCAGACAGGGCTCCTACGAGCAGTACTTC
CDR3 length: 10; V gene: TRBV19; D gene: TRBD1; clone size: -; J gene: TRBJ2-1; CDR3 protein: CASSSGQLFF; CDR3 DNA: TGTGCCAGTAGTTCGGGACAGTTGTTCTTC
CDR3 length: 14; V gene: TRBV18; D gene: -; clone size: once; J gene: TRBJ1-1; CDR3 protein: CASSPGTLNTEAFF; CDR3 DNA: TGTGCCAGCTCACCAGGGACATTGAACACTGAAGCTTTCTTT
CDR3 length: 13; V gene: TRBV19; D gene: -; clone size: -; J gene: TRBJ1-2; CDR3 protein: CASHSRANYGYTF; CDR3 DNA: TGTGCCAGCCACAGCCGAGCTAACTATGGCTACACCTTC
CDR3 length: 13; V gene: TRBV7-2; D gene: -; clone size: -; J gene: TRBJ1-2; CDR3 protein: CASSASGARGYTF; CDR3 DNA: TGTGCCAGCAGCGCGTCAGGGGCGCGAGGCTACACCTTC
CDR3 length: 14; V gene: TRBV5-1; D gene: TRBD2; clone size: -; J gene: TRBJ2-5; CDR3 protein: CASSFLGLGETQYF; CDR3 DNA: TGCGCCAGCAGCTTCCTGGGACTAGGAGAGACCCAGTACTTC
CDR3 length: 14; V gene: TRBV9; D gene: TRBD2; clone size: -; J gene: TRBJ2-1; CDR3 protein: CASSVEPSGREQFF; CDR3 DNA: TGTGCCAGCAGCGTAGAACCTAGCGGAAGGGAGCAGTTCTTC
CDR3 length: 15; V gene: TRBV5-5; D gene: TRBD1; clone size: -; J gene: TRBJ2-3; CDR3 protein: CASSLLGQGTDTQYF; CDR3 DNA: TGTGCCAGCAGCTTACTAGGACAGGGCACAGATACGCAGTATTTT
CDR3 length: 14; V gene: TRBV6-1; D gene: TRBD2; clone size: -; J gene: TRBJ2-7; CDR3 protein: CASSEGGLNYEQYF; CDR3 DNA: TGTGCCAGCAGTGAGGGAGGGCTCAACTACGAGCAGTACTTC
CDR3 length: 15; V gene: TRBV5-1; D gene: TRBD1; clone size: once; J gene: TRBJ1-5; CDR3 protein: CASSQDRGLSQPQHF; CDR3 DNA: TGCGCCAGCAGCCAAGACAGGGGTTTAAGTCAGCCCCAGCATTTT
CDR3 length: 14; V gene: TRBV6-6; D gene: -; clone size: -; J gene: TRBJ2-7; CDR3 protein: CASSLKVGGSEQYF; CDR3 DNA: TGTGCCAGCAGTTTAAAGGTCGGAGGGAGCGAGCAGTACTTC
CDR3 length: 16; V gene: TRBV28; D gene: -; clone size: -; J gene: TRBJ1-4; CDR3 protein: CASIPPGHRAGEKLFF; CDR3 DNA: TGTGCCAGCATCCCACCGGGACACCGGGCTGGTGAAAAACTGTTTTTT
CDR3 length: 15; V gene: TRBV19; D gene: -; clone size: -; J gene: TRBJ2-2; CDR3 protein: CASIGPNRGGGELFF; CDR3 DNA: TGTGCCAGTATCGGCCCAAACCGAGGAGGCGGGGAGCTGTTTTTT
CDR3 length: 16; V gene: TRBV19; D gene: TRBD2; clone size: -; J gene: TRBJ2-2; CDR3 protein: CASSIKAGGPHGELFF; CDR3 DNA: TGTGCCAGTAGTATTAAGGCGGGAGGGCCGCACGGGGAGCTGTTTTTT
CDR3 length: 16; V gene: TRBV7-8; D gene: TRBD1; clone size: -; J gene: TRBJ2-3; CDR3 protein: CASSQTGKKLTDTQYF; CDR3 DNA: TGTGCCAGCAGCCAGACAGGGAAGAAACTTACAGATACGCAGTATTTT
CDR3 length: 13; V gene: TRBV18; D gene: -; clone size: -; J gene: TRBJ1-5; CDR3 protein: CASSLGTDQPQHF; CDR3 DNA: TGTGCCAGCTCACTAGGGACTGATCAGCCCCAGCATTTT
CDR3 length: 14; V gene: TRBV11-2; D gene: -; clone size: -; J gene: TRBJ2-2; CDR3 protein: CASSEGRVIGELFF; CDR3 DNA: TGTGCCAGCAGTGAGGGCCGTGTAATCGGGGAGCTGTTTTTT
CDR3 length: 14; V gene: TRBV19; D gene: TRBD1; clone size: -; J gene: TRBJ1-1; CDR3 protein: CASKLGTVNTEAFF; CDR3 DNA: TGTGCCAGTAAACTAGGGACAGTGAACACTGAAGCTTTCTTT
CDR3 length: 11; V gene: TRBV29-1; D gene: -; clone size: -; J gene: TRBJ2-7; CDR3 protein: CSVGSVYEQYF; CDR3 DNA: TGCAGCGTCGGTTCCGTTTACGAGCAGTACTTC
CDR3 length: 16; V gene: TRBV3-1/TRBV3-2; D gene: -; clone size: -; J gene: TRBJ2-1; CDR3 protein: CASSQGGAGSYNEQFF; CDR3 DNA: TGTGCCAGCAGCCAAGGGGGAGCGGGCAGCTACAATGAGCAGTTCTTC
CDR3 length: 15; V gene: TRBV7-2; D gene: TRBD1; clone size: -; J gene: TRBJ1-5; CDR3 protein: CASSTGTASNQPQHF; CDR3 DNA: TGTGCCAGCAGTACCGGGACAGCCAGCAATCAGCCCCAGCATTTT
CDR3 length: 15; V gene: TRBV10-3; D gene: -; clone size: -; J gene: TRBJ1-2; CDR3 protein: CAISVTGGANYGYTF; CDR3 DNA: TGTGCCATCAGTGTAACGGGGGGAGCTAACTATGGCTACACCTTC
CDR3 length: 14; V gene: TRBV5-1; D gene: -; clone size: -; J gene: TRBJ2-2; CDR3 protein: CATNEQGNTGELFF; CDR3 DNA: TGCGCCACCAACGAACAGGGAAACACCGGGGAGCTGTTTTTT
CDR3 length: 14; V gene: TRBV12-5; D gene: TRBD2; clone size: -; J gene: TRBJ2-7; CDR3 protein: CASPPLAGTYEQYF; CDR3 DNA: TGTGCTAGTCCCCCACTAGCGGGGACCTACGAGCAGTACTTC
CDR3 length: 17; V gene: TRBV27; D gene: TRBD1; clone size: once; J gene: TRBJ2-1; CDR3 protein: CASSKPTGTGLYNEQFF; CDR3 DNA: TGTGCCAGCAGTAAGCCGACCGGGACAGGGCTTTACAATGAGCAGTTCTTC
CDR3 length: 12; V gene: TRBV29-1; D gene: -; clone size: -; J gene: TRBJ2-1; CDR3 protein: CSVEGTIREQFF; CDR3 DNA: TGCAGCGTTGAAGGGACAATCCGCGAGCAGTTCTTC
CDR3 length: 11; V gene: TRBV6-6; D gene: -; clone size: -; J gene: TRBJ1-5; CDR3 protein: CASSSDQPQHF; CDR3 DNA: TGTGCCAGCAGTTCGGATCAGCCCCAGCATTTT
CDR3 length: 18; V gene: TRBV5-1; D gene: TRBD2; clone size: -; J gene: TRBJ2-3; CDR3 protein: CASSLGLSGGSSTDTQYF; CDR3 DNA: TGCGCCAGCAGCTTGGGTCTGAGCGGGGGGTCTAGCACAGATACGCAGTATTTT
CDR3 length: 15; V gene: TRBV4-3; D gene: -; clone size: -; J gene: TRBJ2-3; CDR3 protein: CASSQGVLGTDTQYF; CDR3 DNA: TGCGCCAGCAGCCAAGGCGTACTAGGTACAGATACGCAGTATTTT
CDR3 length: 13; V gene: TRBV5-1; D gene: -; clone size: -; J gene: TRBJ2-7; CDR3 protein: CASRRQDSYEQYF; CDR3 DNA: TGCGCCAGCCGGAGACAGGACAGCTACGAGCAGTACTTC
CDR3 length: 15; V gene: TRBV3-1/TRBV3-2; D gene: TRBD1; clone size: -; J gene: TRBJ1-1; CDR3 protein: CASSQEGTGVTEAFF; CDR3 DNA: TGTGCCAGCAGCCAAGAAGGGACAGGGGTGACTGAAGCTTTCTTT
CDR3 length: 13; V gene: TRBV27; D gene: TRBD1; clone size: -; J gene: TRBJ1-6; CDR3 protein: CASRYTGASPLHF; CDR3 DNA: TGTGCCAGCAGGTATACAGGGGCTTCACCCCTCCACTTT
CDR3 length: 16; V gene: TRBV6-2/TRBV6-3; D gene: -; clone size: once; J gene: TRBJ2-1; CDR3 protein: CASSYVLRTSYNEQFF; CDR3 DNA: TGTGCCAGCAGTTACGTTCTTAGAACTTCCTACAATGAGCAGTTCTTC
CDR3 length: 15; V gene: TRBV5-1; D gene: -; clone size: -; J gene: TRBJ2-3; CDR3 protein: CASSLGAGRTDTQYF; CDR3 DNA: TGCGCCAGCAGCTTGGGGGCGGGGAGGACAGATACGCAGTATTTT
CDR3 length: 16; V gene: TRBV5-1; D gene: TRBD1; clone size: -; J gene: TRBJ2-5; CDR3 protein: CASSLVGTDMRETQYF; CDR3 DNA: TGCGCCAGCAGCTTGGTCGGGACAGACATGAGGGAGACCCAGTACTTC
CDR3 length: 13; V gene: TRBV3-1/TRBV3-2; D gene: -; clone size: -; J gene: TRBJ1-1; CDR3 protein: CASNQGRDTEAFF; CDR3 DNA: TGTGCCAGCAACCAAGGCAGGGACACTGAAGCTTTCTTT